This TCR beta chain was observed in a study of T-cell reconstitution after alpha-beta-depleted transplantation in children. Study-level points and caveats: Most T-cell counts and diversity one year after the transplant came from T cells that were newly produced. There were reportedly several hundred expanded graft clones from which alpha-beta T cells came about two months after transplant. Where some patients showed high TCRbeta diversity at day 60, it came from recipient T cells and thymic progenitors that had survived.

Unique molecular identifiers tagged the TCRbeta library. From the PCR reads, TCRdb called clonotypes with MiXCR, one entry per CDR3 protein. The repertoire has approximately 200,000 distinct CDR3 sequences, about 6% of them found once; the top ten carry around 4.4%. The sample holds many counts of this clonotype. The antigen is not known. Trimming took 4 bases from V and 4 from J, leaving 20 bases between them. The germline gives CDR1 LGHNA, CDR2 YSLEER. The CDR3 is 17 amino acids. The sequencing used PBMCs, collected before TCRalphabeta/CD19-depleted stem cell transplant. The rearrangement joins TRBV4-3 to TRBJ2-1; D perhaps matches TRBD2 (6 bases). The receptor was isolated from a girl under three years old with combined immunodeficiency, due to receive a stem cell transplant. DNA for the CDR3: TGCGCCAGCAGCCCCTCCCTTGGGACTTATTCATACAATGAGCAGTTCTTC. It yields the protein CASSPSLGTYSYNEQFF.